This T cell receptor (beta chain) was found in a study of cytomegalovirus exposure and HLA in healthy donors. This clone came up once. CDR3 size: 13 residues. Trimming took off 5 bases at V and 5 bases at J, with 10 bases between the two ends. Germline V gene data show CDR1 as SNHLY and CDR2 as FYNNEI. Assay used: immunoSEQ multiplex PCR; TCRdb lists only in-frame clones, some missing. The sample lists some 220,000 clones; about 93% were seen once. The chain carries TRBV2 and TRBJ1-3; D unclear. The receptor was isolated from a woman in her late teens or twenties in good health and CMV-seronegative. Sequencing was performed on PBMCs. The CDR3 protein is CASSMTGRNTIYF. DNA for the CDR3: TGTGCCAGCAGTATGACCGGGAGAAACACCATATATTTT.